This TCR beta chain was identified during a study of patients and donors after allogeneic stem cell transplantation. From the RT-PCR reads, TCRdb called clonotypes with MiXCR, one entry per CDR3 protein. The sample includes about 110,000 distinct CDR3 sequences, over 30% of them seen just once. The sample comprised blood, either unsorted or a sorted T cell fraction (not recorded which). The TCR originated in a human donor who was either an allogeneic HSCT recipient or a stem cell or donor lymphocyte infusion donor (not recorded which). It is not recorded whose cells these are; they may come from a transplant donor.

The CDR3 reads CASSYPLAGEYF. The CDR3 DNA sequence: TGTGCCAGCAGTTACCCACTAGCGGGAGAGTATTTT. This chain uses TRBV6-6 with TRBJ2-3; 11 bases align to TRBD2. Germline CDR1 and CDR2: MNHNY and SVGAGI (reference sequence). Trimming at V came to 2 bases and at J to 13 bases, leaving 2 bases not matched to a gene. There are 12 residues in the CDR3.